Detailed here is one T cell receptor beta chain. This sample was included in a study of regulatory T cells in long-lasting Graves disease. Arm-PCR of CDR3 regions with iRepertoire HTBI primers generated TCR beta libraries. Authors' methods: Gene usage covered 62 TRBV and 13 to 15 TRBJ segments. TCRdb processed the multiplex PCR reads anew with MiXCR; each CDR3 protein has one entry. V and J calls and clone size were set by TCRdb, not the authors. The sample has 650,000 to 700,000 distinct CDR3 sequences; 25% to 35% are singletons. The time point: persistent/refractory GD, antithyroid drugs over 5 years with positive TRAb. There was RNA extracted from PBMCs, and the TCR library was made from it. It was an endocrinology department in Xi'an, China, that provided the patients. Germline values: CDR1 LNHNV, CDR2 YYDKDF (reference sequence). The CDR3 has 15 residues. V lost 0 bases, J lost 1 base, and 10 bases lay in between.

The specimen comprised peripheral blood mononuclear cells (PBMCs), sampled when the disease was refractory, from a patient treated with antithyroid drugs. This rearrangement joins TRBV15 to TRBJ2-7, with D possibly TRBD2 on 5 matching bases. This receptor was identified in a female donor with Graves disease. CDR3: CATSRDPTGSYEQYF. In nucleotides, the CDR3 is TGTGCCACCAGCAGAGATCCCACGGGGTCCTACGAGCAGTACTTC.